This TCR beta chain appears in the sequencing data of a study of response to subunit inactivated influenza vaccine. J was trimmed by 2 bases and V by 5 bases; bases with no gene match: 7. The CDR3 extends over 15 amino acids. Germline assignment: CDR1 KGHDR and CDR2 SFDVKD. This clonotype has a handful of counts. MiXCR, run by TCRdb on the RT-PCR reads, gives a single entry per CDR3 protein. The data contain fewer than 750,000 distinct CDR3 sequences, around 13% of them singletons. The chain uses TRBV24-1 and TRBJ2-5, with 7 bases identical to TRBD1. Material: PBMCs from blood, obtained about 12 days after vaccination. The receptor was isolated from a man aged 50 to 59 who received an inactivated influenza vaccine. The CDR3 nucleotides read TGTGCCACCAGTGGTACCTTACAGGGGCAAGAGACCCAGTACTTC. Protein: CATSGTLQGQETQYF.